These 28 T cell receptor beta chains share one sample of origin, sequenced in a study of blood T cell repertoires in COVID-19. Data came from immunoSEQ multiplex PCR; TCRdb stores just in-frame clones and leaves some out. The data show approximately 63,000 clones, with approximately 86% seen just once and approximately 18% held by the top ten. Sequences were obtained from peripheral blood. Source of these receptors: an elderly woman with active COVID-19.

V and J are TRBV7-2 and TRBJ1-4, with D tentatively TRBD1 (5 bases). Germline V lookup: CDR1 SGHTA, CDR2 FQGNSA. The CDR3 is 16 residues long. Trimming took 1 base from V and 2 from J, leaving 11 bases between them. The CDR3 here is CASSLGMGLTNEKLFF. Here the CDR3 DNA reads TGTGCCAGCAGCTTAGGCATGGGGCTCACTAATGAAAAACTGTTTTTT.

This clone has only one observation. The rearrangement links TRBV7-2 to TRBJ2-3, with 7 bases aligning to TRBD2. The CDR3 spans 15 residues. Losses at the gene ends were 3 bases for V and 2 bases for J; bases not matched to a gene: 5. Germline-derived CDR1 and CDR2 are SGHTA and FQGNSA. The CDR3 coding sequence is TGTGCCAGCAGCTTTATCGGGGGGTACACAGATACGCAGTATTTT. Its translation: CASSFIGGYTDTQYF.

This chain connects TRBV11-2 to TRBJ1-6; perhaps TRBD1 as D (6 bases). CDR1 is SGHAT and CDR2 is FQNNGV in the germline V gene. V gave up 3 bases and J gave up 8 bases, with 8 bases separating them. There are 13 residues in the CDR3. The CDR3 is CASSFRGDSPLHF. In DNA, the CDR3 is TGTGCCAGCAGCTTCAGGGGCGATTCACCCCTCCACTTT.

The chain recombines TRBV3-1 (or the pseudogene TRBV3-2) with TRBJ2-7; 13 nucleotides line up with TRBD2. The V gene end was trimmed by 4 bases and the J gene end by 3 bases; junction bases not matched to a gene: 6. Germline assignment: CDR1 LGHDT and CDR2 YNNKEL (reference sequence). The CDR3 covers 16 residues. CDR3 coding DNA: TGTGCCAGCAGCCTCGGACTAGCGGGGGATCTCTACGAGCAGTACTTC. Its translation is CASSLGLAGDLYEQYF.

This clone was detected once. V gene TRBV7-8 combines with J gene TRBJ1-2; maybe TRBD1 (6 bases). Per germline, CDR1 SGHVS and CDR2 FQNEAQ. V lost 4 bases and J 4 bases, leaving 13 bases between the germline ends. This CDR3 is 14 amino acids long. CDR3 loop: CASSSPGHAYGYTF. CDR3 nucleotide sequence: TGTGCCAGCAGCTCTCCGGGACACGCCTATGGCTACACCTTC.

J is TRBJ2-5 and V is TRBV7-2; TRBD2 matches 11 bases. CDR1 SGHTA and CDR2 FQGNSA come from the germline V gene. The CDR3 has 14 amino acids. V shed 5 bases and J 3 bases; nucleotides not matched to a gene: 2. The DNA for the CDR3 is TGTGCCAGCAGCCCGGGACTAGCGGAAGAGACCCAGTACTTC. Residues: CASSPGLAEETQYF.

The chain couples TRBV19 to TRBJ2-1, with D possibly being TRBD1 (5 bases). Germline V gene sequence: CDR1 LNHDA, CDR2 SQIVND (reference sequence). The CDR3 is 12 residues long. The germline V and J ends were trimmed by 5 bases and 7 bases, with 9 bases remaining between them. The CDR3 spells CASSYRWNEQFF. The CDR3 bases are TGTGCCAGTAGTTACAGGTGGAATGAGCAGTTCTTC.

This clone occurred once. This chain links TRBV27 with TRBJ2-1; the match to TRBD2 covers 12 bases. J lost 9 bases, V lost 0 bases, and 6 bases had no gene match. Germline CDR1 and CDR2: MNHEY and SMNVEV (reference sequence). This CDR3 spans 16 amino acids. CDR3 residues: CASSLSLAGGPSEQFF. The CDR3 nucleotides read TGTGCCAGCAGTTTATCGCTAGCGGGGGGGCCTAGTGAGCAGTTCTTC.

J is TRBJ2-7 and V is TRBV2; 7 nucleotides match TRBD1. Germline loops: CDR1 SNHLY, CDR2 FYNNEI. This CDR3 comprises 14 residues. V shed 9 bases and J 5 bases; nucleotides not matched to a gene: 13. The DNA of the CDR3 is TGTGCCAGTAAGGACAGGTGGCTGGTGGACGAGCAGTACTTC. This encodes CASKDRWLVDEQYF.

The chain joins TRBV27 to TRBJ2-1, with D perhaps matching TRBD1 (5 bases). The CDR3 is 14 amino acids. Germline assignment: CDR1 MNHEY and CDR2 SMNVEV (reference sequence). V shed 4 bases and J shed 5 bases, with 12 bases lying between them. The CDR3 DNA reads TGTGCCAGCAGTTGGGGCATTCAAAACAATGAGCAGTTCTTC. It encodes CASSWGIQNNEQFF.

V usage is TRBV19 and J usage is TRBJ2-7; D remains unclear. Germline assignment: CDR1 LNHDA and CDR2 SQIVND (reference sequence). The CDR3 has 14 amino acids. Trimming pared 0 bases from V and 2 bases from J, leaving 8 bases between. This CDR3 reads CASSIETPTYEQYF. In DNA form, the CDR3 reads TGTGCCAGTAGTATAGAGACACCCACCTACGAGCAGTACTTC.

The chain joins TRBV11-2 to TRBJ2-7, with D tentatively TRBD2 (5 bases). Per germline, CDR1 SGHAT and CDR2 FQNNGV. CDR3 size: 13 residues. Trimming left V 5 bases short and J 5 bases short, with 13 bases between. CDR3 amino acids: CASSGGLNNEQYF. CDR3 nucleotides: TGTGCCAGCAGCGGCGGACTCAACAACGAGCAGTACTTC.

About this clone: The same CDR3 can be traced to other DNA sequences in this sample. The J gene is TRBJ2-7, the V gene TRBV11-2; 7 bases line up with TRBD1. The CDR3 spans 15 residues. Germline V gene sequence: CDR1 SGHAT, CDR2 FQNNGV. With V trimmed by 0 bases and J by 2 bases, 4 bases remained unmatched. The CDR3 DNA follows: TGTGCCAGCAGCTTAGATTACAGGGGACCCTACGAGCAGTACTTC. It specifies CASSLDYRGPYEQYF.

The chain has TRBV6-5 and TRBJ2-2; 8 bases map to TRBD2. The length of the CDR3 is 13 residues. V gave up 8 bases and J gave up 6 bases; unmatched junction bases: 5. The germline gives CDR1 MNHEY, CDR2 SVGAGI. The CDR3 region is CASSRGGPGELFF. The CDR3 region has the DNA TGTGCCAGCTCACGGGGGGGGCCCGGGGAGCTGTTTTTT.

The V gene is TRBV9, the J gene TRBJ2-3, with 9 bases lining up with TRBD2. V lost 1 base to trimming and J lost 5 bases; unmatched junction nucleotides: 5. CDR1 is SGDLS, CDR2 YYNGEE, per germline. The CDR3 has 15 amino acids. CDR3 in amino acids: CASSVRGLAGDTQYF. Written as DNA, the CDR3 is TGTGCCAGCAGCGTACGGGGACTAGCAGGAGATACGCAGTATTTT.

The chain carries TRBV5-1 and TRBJ2-1, with no clear D. The ends were cut back, 1 base at V and 4 bases at J, with 3 bases in the middle. The CDR3 loop spans 12 amino acids. The germline gives CDR1 SGHRS, CDR2 YFSETQ. The CDR3: CASSLLYNEQFF. CDR3 nucleotides: TGCGCCAGCAGCTTGCTTTACAATGAGCAGTTCTTC.

The chain is built from TRBV12-3 or TRBV12-4 and TRBJ2-7; a possible D gene is TRBD2 (5 bases). The ends were cut back, 1 base at V and 6 bases at J, with 10 bases in the middle. CDR3 length: 13 residues. CDR3 nucleotide sequence: TGTGCCAGCAGTTTAGGCGGCGGGCGCGAGCAGTACTTC. This translates into CASSLGGGREQYF.

The rearrangement uses TRBV12-3 or TRBV12-4 and TRBJ1-5, with D unclear. The CDR3 consists of 12 residues. The V and J ends lost 3 bases and 6 bases respectively, with 6 bases between them. Here the CDR3 DNA reads TGTGCCAGCAGTTTGCGGGGTCAGCCCCAGCATTTT. Its protein product is CASSLRGQPQHF.

The rearrangement links TRBV29-1 to TRBJ2-5, with D possibly matching TRBD1 (5 bases). The CDR3 is made up of 12 amino acids. The germline V gene encodes CDR1 SQVTM and CDR2 ANQGSEA. Deletions cut 7 bases from V and 2 bases from J, with 11 bases between. In DNA form, the CDR3 reads TGCAGCGCCGTAGACAGACAAGAGACCCAGTACTTC. It is translated as CSAVDRQETQYF.

The V gene is TRBV5-1, the J gene TRBJ2-2; 10 bases agree with TRBD1. V lost 4 bases and J lost 7; bases outside the gene matches: 10. CDR3 length: 16 residues. The germline V gene encodes CDR1 SGHRS and CDR2 YFSETQ. The CDR3 spells CASSPPGTGASGELFF. The DNA of the CDR3 is TGCGCCAGCAGCCCTCCGGGGACAGGGGCGAGCGGGGAGCTGTTTTTT. The entire variable domain, with the rest obtained from reference TRBV5-1 and TRBJ2-2, is as follows: KAGVTQTPRYLIKTRGQQVTLSCSPISGHRSVSWYQQTPGQGLQFLFEYFSETQRNKGNFPGRFSGRQFSNSRSEMNVSTLELGDSALYLCASSPPGTGASGELFFGEGSRLTVL.

The genes are TRBV11-3 and TRBJ1-2, with D possibly matching TRBD1 (5 bases). V was clipped by 2 bases and J by 12 bases, with 16 bases between them. From germline, CDR1 is SGHNT and CDR2 YENEEA. CDR3 length equals 13 residues. The CDR3 here is CASSLSSEGAHTF. The CDR3 DNA is TGTGCCAGCAGCTTATCCTCGGAAGGGGCCCACACCTTC. Using reference TRBV11-3 and TRBJ1-2 for the parts outside the CDR3, the full variable domain is EAGVVQSPRYKIIEKKQPVAFWCNPISGHNTLYWYLQNLGQGPELLIRYENEEAVDDSQLPKDRFSAERLKGVDSTLKIQPAELGDSAVYLCASSLSSEGAHTFGSGTRLTVV.

This clone is a singleton in its sample. This chain connects TRBV4-3 to TRBJ1-3; weak D call: TRBD1 (5 bases). Germline values: CDR1 LGHNA, CDR2 YSLEER. The germline V and J ends were trimmed by 8 bases and 2 bases, with 13 bases remaining between them. The CDR3 is 14 residues long. Written as DNA, the CDR3 is TGCGCCAGCGGGATTCAGGGTCCTGGAAACACCATATATTTT. Protein: CASGIQGPGNTIYF.

This clone has a single count. This chain connects TRBV7-3 to TRBJ2-3, with D perhaps TRBD2 (7 bases). The germline gives CDR1 SGHTA, CDR2 FQGTGA. Trimming shortened V by 3 bases and J by 1 base, and 11 bases separated the two germline ends. The CDR3 spans 15 residues. This CDR3 reads CASSFTGGGTDTQYF. In nucleotides, the CDR3 is TGTGCCAGCAGCTTCACGGGGGGCGGCACAGATACGCAGTATTTT.

The gene calls are TRBV5-6 and TRBJ2-1, with 7 bases aligning to TRBD1. CDR3 size: 15 residues. CDR1 and CDR2 (germline): SGHDT, YYEEEE. J gave up 0 bases and V 3 bases, and 3 bases lay outside the gene matches. Here the CDR3 reads CASSWGQSSYNEQFF. The CDR3 DNA follows: TGTGCCAGCAGCTGGGGACAGTCCTCCTACAATGAGCAGTTCTTC.

This clone showed up just once. The chain uses TRBV18 and TRBJ2-5; 10 nucleotides align to TRBD2. J gave up 1 base and V 3 bases, and 2 bases lay outside the gene matches. Germline V gives CDR1 KGHSH, CDR2 LQKENI. This CDR3 is 15 amino acids long. CDR3: CASSPASGGQETQYF. CDR3 coding DNA: TGTGCCAGCTCACCGGCTAGCGGGGGCCAAGAGACCCAGTACTTC.

The chain employs TRBV7-9 and TRBJ2-7; 7 nucleotides align to TRBD1. V lost 5 bases, J lost 0 bases, and 4 bases stayed unmatched. This CDR3 is built from 14 residues. Per germline, CDR1 SEHNR and CDR2 FQNEAQ (reference sequence). The CDR3 DNA reads as TGTGCCAGCAGCATACAGGGGTTCTCCTACGAGCAGTACTTC. Translated: CASSIQGFSYEQYF.

This clone was counted a few times. V gene TRBV5-4 combines with J gene TRBJ2-5; 13 positions agree with TRBD2. The CDR3 has 16 amino acids. J was trimmed by 3 bases and V by 3 bases; bases with no gene match: 5. CDR1 SGHNT and CDR2 YYREEE come from the germline V gene (reference sequence). CDR3 nucleotide sequence: TGTGCCAGCAGCTCACCGACTAGCGGGGGGAAAGAGACCCAGTACTTC. It codes for CASSSPTSGGKETQYF.

The genes are TRBV7-2 and TRBJ2-5, with 12 bases matching TRBD2. Germline CDR1 and CDR2: SGHTA and FQGNSA. The trim removed 1 base at V and 2 bases at J, leaving 11 bases unmatched. This CDR3 is 19 amino acids long. The CDR3 region is CASSLVWTSGVPRQETQYF. The CDR3 nucleotides read TGTGCCAGCAGCTTAGTCTGGACTAGCGGGGTACCACGTCAAGAGACCCAGTACTTC.